This TCR beta chain was captured in a study of T cells after yellow fever vaccination. TCRdb fed the 5' RACE reads into MiXCR, producing one record per CDR3 protein. Of hundreds of thousands of distinct CDR3 sequences in the sample, approximately 3.9% were seen once. This clonotype has more than one count but fewer than ten. The material sequenced was PBMCs, taken on the day of the yellow fever booster vaccination. This receptor was taken from a young man who received the YFV17D yellow fever vaccine.

CDR3 DNA sequence: TGTGCCAGGGACGGGGGGTTGCAAGAGACCCAGTACTTC. This gives the protein CARDGGLQETQYF. The chain uses TRBV12-3 or TRBV12-4 and TRBJ2-5, with 7 bases aligning to TRBD2. The J segment lost 2 bases and the V segment lost 9 bases, leaving 6 bases of the junction unmatched. The CDR3 totals 13 residues.